The rows below give T cell receptor beta chains drawn from one sample of a study of regulatory T cells in long-lasting Graves disease. TCRdb redid the calling of the multiplex PCR reads with MiXCR, one entry per CDR3 protein. The table shows 600,000 to 800,000 distinct CDR3 sequences, with 30% occurring only once. The sequenced sample was peripheral blood mononuclear cells (PBMCs), obtained when the disease was refractory, from a patient treated with antithyroid drugs. All receptors derive from a female donor with Graves disease. Each CDR3 is given with its conserved first and last residue. A D gene is named only where the DNA matches it firmly. Rows give clone size only sometimes, using once, few, many, or a class for an expanded clone.

size | J | V | length | D | DNA | CDR3
few | TRBJ1-2 | TRBV29-1 | 13 | . | TGCAGCGTGACCGGGACTGAACTCTATGGCTACACCTTC | CSVTGTELYGYTF
few | TRBJ1-5 | TRBV6-2/TRBV6-3 | 14 | . | TGTGCCAGCAGTTCCGACCGTAACAATCAGCCCCAGCATTTT | CASSSDRNNQPQHF
few | TRBJ2-2 | TRBV7-3 | 16 | TRBD2 | TGTGCCAGCAGCCATGGAGCGGGAGTGAACACCGGGGAGCTGTTTTTT | CASSHGAGVNTGELFF
. | TRBJ1-5 | TRBV5-6 | 15 | . | TGTGCCAGCAGCCTACACCAGGGGAGCAATCAGCCCCAGCATTTT | CASSLHQGSNQPQHF
. | TRBJ2-7 | TRBV27 | 14 | . | TGTGCCAGCTCAGCGGGCCTCCTACTCTGCGAGCAGTACTTC | CASSAGLLLCEQYF
. | TRBJ2-1 | TRBV10-2 | 13 | . | TGCGCCAGCAGTGCGGTGGTGGAGAATGAGCAGTTCTTC | CASSAVVENEQFF
. | TRBJ1-2 | TRBV2 | 15 | TRBD1 | TGTGCCAGCACCCAAGGCTGGACAGGGGGCTATGGCTACACCTTC | CASTQGWTGGYGYTF
. | TRBJ1-2 | TRBV19 | 14 | . | TGTGCCAGTAGTATTGGGCAGAATAACTATGGCTACACCTTC | CASSIGQNNYGYTF
few | TRBJ1-1 | TRBV7-3 | 14 | . | TGTGCCAGCAGCTTAACTCCCTGGGCCACTGAAGCTTTCTTT | CASSLTPWATEAFF
many | TRBJ2-2 | TRBV6-1 | 15 | . | TGTGCCAGCACGTTTGGGGGGAGGAACACCGGGGAGCTGTTTTTT | CASTFGGRNTGELFF
. | TRBJ2-7 | TRBV3-1 | 15 | . | TGTGCCAGCAGCCAACCGGGACTTGCCCTGTACGAGCAGTACTTC | CASSQPGLALYEQYF
few | TRBJ2-5 | TRBV5-5 | 17 | TRBD1 | TGTGCCAGCAGCTTACGGGGGACAGGGAAGGCTCAAGAGACCCAGTACTTC | CASSLRGTGKAQETQYF
few | TRBJ1-4 | TRBV12-3/TRBV12-4 | 14 | . | TGTGCCAGCAGTTGGAAGGGGGATCATGAAAAACTGTTTTTT | CASSWKGDHEKLFF
. | TRBJ2-5 | TRBV6-1 | 15 | TRBD2 | TGTGCCAGCAGAGAACTCGGACTAGCTTTGGAGACCCAGTACTTC | CASRELGLALETQYF
. | TRBJ2-7 | TRBV11-2 | 19 | TRBD1 | TGTGCCAGCAGCTTCGGGACAGGGGGAGGCGGGAGGGACATCTACGAGCAGTACTTC | CASSFGTGGGGRDIYEQYF
. | TRBJ2-3 | TRBV6-1 | 14 | . | TGTGCCAGCAGACCACAACCGGGCACAGATACGCAGTATTTT | CASRPQPGTDTQYF
few | TRBJ1-4 | TRBV3-1 | 15 | TRBD1 | TGTGCCAGCAGCCATGGCGGGACAGGGGATGAAAAACTGTTTTTT | CASSHGGTGDEKLFF
few | TRBJ1-5 | TRBV28 | 15 | . | TGTGCCAGCAGTTTTTCGGGGGTTGGCAATCAGCCCCAGCATTTT | CASSFSGVGNQPQHF
. | TRBJ2-5 | TRBV7-2 | 16 | TRBD2 | TGTGCCAGCAGCTACGGCACTATAGCGGGAGCCGAGACCCAGTACTTC | CASSYGTIAGAETQYF
. | TRBJ1-3 | TRBV5-1 | 15 | . | TGCGCCAGCAGCCCCGGGATCCAATCTGGAAACACCATATATTTT | CASSPGIQSGNTIYF
few | TRBJ2-4 | TRBV12-3/TRBV12-4 | 16 | TRBD2 | TGTGCCAGCAGCAGGACTAGCGGGAGCACCAAAAACATTCAGTACTTC | CASSRTSGSTKNIQYF
many | TRBJ2-2 | TRBV5-1 | 15 | . | TGCGCCAGCAGCCACATGGACGAGGTATCCGGGGAGCTGTTTTTT | CASSHMDEVSGELFF
. | TRBJ1-6 | TRBV9 | 14 | . | TGTGCCAGCAGCGTAGACAGCCATAATTCACCCCTCCACTTT | CASSVDSHNSPLHF
. | TRBJ2-1 | TRBV19 | 19 | TRBD2 | TGTGCCAGTAGCCGAGGGACTAGCGGGGACAGCAGGTTGTACAATGAGCAGTTCTTC | CASSRGTSGDSRLYNEQFF
once | TRBJ2-5 | TRBV20-1 | 12 | . | TGCAGTGCTGGGGTTATTCAAGAGACCCAGTACTTC | CSAGVIQETQYF
many | TRBJ1-3 | TRBV28 | 16 | . | TGTGCCAGCAGTCCTACAGGCCGCTACTCTGGAAACACCATATATTTT | CASSPTGRYSGNTIYF
. | TRBJ1-1 | TRBV29-1 | 10 | . | TGCAGCGCTTTTCTCACTGAAGCTTTCTTT | CSAFLTEAFF
many | TRBJ1-5 | TRBV28 | 16 | . | TGTGCCAGCAGCTATCGGGGACCGCGAAGCAATCAGCCCCAGCATTTT | CASSYRGPRSNQPQHF
few | TRBJ1-1 | TRBV19 | 14 | . | TGTGCCAGTAGTATCCGACGAGAGAACACTGAAGCTTTCTTT | CASSIRRENTEAFF
few | TRBJ1-1 | TRBV28 | 17 | . | TGTGCCAGCAGTGGAAGCGGCGAGACAGGACTGAACACTGAAGCTTTCTTT | CASSGSGETGLNTEAFF
once | TRBJ1-3 | TRBV10-3 | 18 | TRBD1 | TGTGCCATCAGTGAATATATGTTGCAGGGGGCGGATGGAAACACCATATATTTT | CAISEYMLQGADGNTIYF
many | TRBJ2-7 | TRBV7-2 | 16 | TRBD1 | TGTGCCAGCAGCTCCGAGGGACAGCGTGGCTCCTACGAGCAGTACTTC | CASSSEGQRGSYEQYF
few | TRBJ2-2 | TRBV5-1 | 14 | TRBD1 | TGCGCCACCCACAGGGGGCAGAGCACCGGGGAGCTGTTTTTT | CATHRGQSTGELFF
few | TRBJ1-1 | TRBV6-1 | 14 | . | TGTGCCAGCAGTGACGGCGGTGGGGGCAGGAGGGCTTTCTTT | CASSDGGGGRRAFF
few | TRBJ2-2 | TRBV11-3 | 15 | . | TGTGCCAGCAGCCTAGGGGGGACGAGCACCGGGGAGCTGTTTTTT | CASSLGGTSTGELFF
few | TRBJ1-2 | TRBV3-1 | 14 | TRBD1 | TGTGCCAGCGGGCCCGCCGGGACAGGGGATGGCTACACCTTC | CASGPAGTGDGYTF
few | TRBJ1-4 | TRBV19 | 13 | TRBD1 | TGTGCCAGTAGTATCGAGGGGGCTGTAAAACTGTTTTTT | CASSIEGAVKLFF
few | TRBJ2-2 | TRBV7-6 | 16 | . | TGTGCCAGCAGCTTATCGGTCCAGGGCGGCACCGGGGAGCTGTTTTTT | CASSLSVQGGTGELFF
few | TRBJ1-2 | TRBV12-3/TRBV12-4 | 14 | . | TGTGCCAGCAGTTTAAACAGGGCGGCCTATGGCTACACCTTC | CASSLNRAAYGYTF
few | TRBJ1-1 | TRBV7-2 | 12 | TRBD1 | TGTGCCAGCAGCCGAGAAGGCAGGGGGGCTTTCTTT | CASSREGRGAFF
. | TRBJ1-2 | TRBV6-2/TRBV6-3 | 13 | . | TGTGCCAGCAGTTACTCCTCAGGGGCTGGCTACGCCTTC | CASSYSSGAGYAF
. | TRBJ1-2 | TRBV6-1 | 13 | TRBD1 | TGTGCCAGCAGACCTACAGGGGGTGGTGGCTACACCTTC | CASRPTGGGGYTF
. | TRBJ2-7 | TRBV7-9 | 17 | TRBD1 | TGTGCCAGCAGCTTAGGTACCGGGACAGTCTCTTCCTACGAGCAGTACTTC | CASSLGTGTVSSYEQYF
many | TRBJ1-4 | TRBV6-1 | 13 | TRBD1 | TGTGCCACAAGGGGACAGACGAATGAAAAACTGTTTTTT | CATRGQTNEKLFF
many | TRBJ2-7 | TRBV2 | 13 | . | TGTGCCAGCAGTGACAGGGTAGCCTACGAGCAGTACTTC | CASSDRVAYEQYF
. | TRBJ2-1 | TRBV12-3/TRBV12-4 | 15 | TRBD2 | TGTGCCAGCAGTTTAGGGACTAGCACCTACAATGAGCAGTTCTTC | CASSLGTSTYNEQFF
few | TRBJ1-4 | TRBV12-3/TRBV12-4 | 15 | . | TGTGCCAGCAGTCCCAGGAAGGTCGTTAATGAAAAACTGTTTTTT | CASSPRKVVNEKLFF
. | TRBJ1-1 | TRBV10-3 | 13 | . | TGTGCCATCAGCTATCAGGGAGGCACTGAAGCTTTCTTT | CAISYQGGTEAFF
few | TRBJ1-2 | TRBV7-2 | 14 | . | TGTGCCTGCAGCTCAACACGGACATACCCCTCCTACACCTTC | CACSSTRTYPSYTF
. | TRBJ2-7 | TRBV27 | 18 | TRBD2 | TGTGCCAGCAGTCCGGGGACTAGCGGGTCTTCGCCCTCCTACGAGCAGTACTTC | CASSPGTSGSSPSYEQYF
. | TRBJ2-5 | TRBV9 | 14 | . | TGTGCCAGCAGCCCTCAAAGTCTAGGGGAGACCCAGTACTTC | CASSPQSLGETQYF